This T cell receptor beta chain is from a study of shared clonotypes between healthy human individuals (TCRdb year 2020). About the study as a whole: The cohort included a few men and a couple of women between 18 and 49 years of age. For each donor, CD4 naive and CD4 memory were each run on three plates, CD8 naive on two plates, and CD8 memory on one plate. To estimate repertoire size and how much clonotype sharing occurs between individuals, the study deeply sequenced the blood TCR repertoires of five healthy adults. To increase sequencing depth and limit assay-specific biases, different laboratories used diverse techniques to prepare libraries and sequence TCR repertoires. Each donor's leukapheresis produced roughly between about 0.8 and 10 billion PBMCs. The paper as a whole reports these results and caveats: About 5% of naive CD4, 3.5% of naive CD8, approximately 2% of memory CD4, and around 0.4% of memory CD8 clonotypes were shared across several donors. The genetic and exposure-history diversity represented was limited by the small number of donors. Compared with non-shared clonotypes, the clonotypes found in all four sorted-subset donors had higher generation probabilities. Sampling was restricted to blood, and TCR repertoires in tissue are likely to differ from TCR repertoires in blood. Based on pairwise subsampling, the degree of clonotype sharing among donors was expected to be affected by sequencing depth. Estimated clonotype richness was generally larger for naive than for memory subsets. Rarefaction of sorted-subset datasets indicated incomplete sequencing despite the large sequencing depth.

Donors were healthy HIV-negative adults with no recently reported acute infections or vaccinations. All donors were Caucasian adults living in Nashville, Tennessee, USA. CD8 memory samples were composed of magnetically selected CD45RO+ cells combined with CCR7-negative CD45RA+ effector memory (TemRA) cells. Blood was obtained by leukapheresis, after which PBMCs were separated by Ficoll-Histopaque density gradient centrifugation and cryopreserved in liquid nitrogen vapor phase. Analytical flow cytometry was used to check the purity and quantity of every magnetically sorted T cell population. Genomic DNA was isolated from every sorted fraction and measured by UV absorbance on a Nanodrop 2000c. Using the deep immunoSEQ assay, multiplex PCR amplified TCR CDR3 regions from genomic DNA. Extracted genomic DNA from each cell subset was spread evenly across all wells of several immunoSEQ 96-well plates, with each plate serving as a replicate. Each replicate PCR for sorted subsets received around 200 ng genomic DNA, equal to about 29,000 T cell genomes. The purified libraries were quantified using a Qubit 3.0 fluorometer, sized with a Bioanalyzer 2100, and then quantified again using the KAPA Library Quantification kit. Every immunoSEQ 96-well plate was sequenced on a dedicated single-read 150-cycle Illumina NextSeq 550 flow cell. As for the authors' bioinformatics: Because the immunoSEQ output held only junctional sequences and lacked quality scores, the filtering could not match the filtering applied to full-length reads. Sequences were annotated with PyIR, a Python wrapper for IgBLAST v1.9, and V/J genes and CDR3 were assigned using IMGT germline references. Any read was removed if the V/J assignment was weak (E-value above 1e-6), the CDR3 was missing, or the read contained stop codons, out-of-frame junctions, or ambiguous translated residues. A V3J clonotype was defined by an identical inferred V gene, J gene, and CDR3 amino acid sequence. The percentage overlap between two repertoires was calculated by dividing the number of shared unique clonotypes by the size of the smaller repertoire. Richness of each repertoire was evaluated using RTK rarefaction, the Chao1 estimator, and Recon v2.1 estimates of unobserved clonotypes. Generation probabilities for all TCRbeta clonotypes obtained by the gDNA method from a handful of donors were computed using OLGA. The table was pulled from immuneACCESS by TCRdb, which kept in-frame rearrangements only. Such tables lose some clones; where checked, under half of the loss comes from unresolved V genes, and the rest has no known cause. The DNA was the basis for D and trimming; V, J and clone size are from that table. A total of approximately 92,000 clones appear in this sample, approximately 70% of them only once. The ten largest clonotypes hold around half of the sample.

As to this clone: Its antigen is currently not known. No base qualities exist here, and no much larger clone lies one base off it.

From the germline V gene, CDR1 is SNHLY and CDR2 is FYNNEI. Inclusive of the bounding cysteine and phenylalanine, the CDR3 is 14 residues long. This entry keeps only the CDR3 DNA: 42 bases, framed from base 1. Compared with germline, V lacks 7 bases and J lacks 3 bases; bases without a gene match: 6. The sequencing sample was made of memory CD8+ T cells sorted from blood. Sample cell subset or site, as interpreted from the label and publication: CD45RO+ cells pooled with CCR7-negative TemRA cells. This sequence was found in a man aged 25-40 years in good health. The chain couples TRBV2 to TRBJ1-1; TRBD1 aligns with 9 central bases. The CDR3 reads CASTQRQGDTEAFF. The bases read TGTGCCAGCACGCAAAGACAGGGGGACACTGAAGCTTTCTTT.